Following are 16 T cell receptor beta chains from one sample sequenced in a study of graft-versus-host responses after intestinal transplantation. TCRdb's table, derived via immunoSEQ multiplex PCR, lists solely in-frame clones and lacks some. Of about 17,000 clones listed, 38% are singletons. Each mixed lymphocyte reaction held around 200,000 CFSE-labeled responders and around 200,000 irradiated violet-dye-labeled stimulators. The input for sequencing was alloreactive CD8+ T cells from a mixed lymphocyte reaction culture, taken before intestinal transplant. As to subset: CFSE-low proliferating T cells sorted from roughly 6-day pre-transplant mixed lymphocyte reaction (GvH or HvG direction). Receptors were obtained from a human patient who received an intestinal transplant.

In this sample, this clone turned up a few times. V usage is TRBV10-1 and J usage is TRBJ2-2, with no clear D. Trimming pared 6 bases from V and 3 bases from J, leaving 8 bases between. The CDR3 extends over 13 amino acids. The germline CDR1 and CDR2 sequences are WNHNN and SYGVQD (reference sequence). The CDR3 DNA reads TGCGCCAGCAGCGCCCGATACACCGGGGAGCTGTTTTTT. Protein: CASSARYTGELFF.

This chain links TRBV2 with TRBJ1-2; possible D gene TRBD1, 6 bases. Trimming removed 11 bases from V and 6 bases from J, with 13 bases in between. The CDR3 consists of 11 residues. Germline values: CDR1 SNHLY, CDR2 FYNNEI. The CDR3 loop is CAWSGGHGYTF. The DNA for the CDR3 is TGTGCCTGGTCCGGGGGGCATGGCTACACCTTC.

This clone was observed a few times. This sequence joins TRBV5-1 and TRBJ2-7, with 7 positions matching TRBD2. From germline, CDR1 is SGHRS and CDR2 YFSETQ. Trimming took 4 bases from V and 1 from J; bases not matched to a gene: 8. The CDR3 contains 15 residues. CDR3 coding DNA: TGCGCCAGCAGCCCCAGGCTAGCGGAATCCTACGAGCAGTACTTC. Its protein is CASSPRLAESYEQYF.

The chain recombines TRBV10-3 with TRBJ2-2; TRBD2 matches 9 bases. Germline trimming cut 11 bases from V and 4 bases from J; bases unmatched to any gene: 8. The CDR3 runs 14 residues. Per germline, CDR1 ENHRY and CDR2 SYGVKD. The CDR3 region has the DNA TGTGCCCTGAGGGCGGGAGGGGCCACCGGGGAGCTGTTTTTT. Its translation: CALRAGGATGELFF.

On this clone: Other DNA sequences of this sample code for an identical CDR3. V gene TRBV21-1 combines with J gene TRBJ2-2; the table's D call, TRBD1, was not checked against the DNA. TRBV21-1 is tagged as a pseudogene. There are 16 residues in the CDR3. This CDR3 reads CASRERTGGVTGELFF. DNA of the CDR3: TGTGCCAGCAGGGAGCGGACAGGGGGGGTCACCGGGGAGCTGTTTTTT.

This clone was counted a few times. The CDR3 bases are TGTGCCAGCAGTTCGATGGGACTAGCGGGCGAGCAGTACTTC. It specifies CASSSMGLAGEQYF. The chain couples TRBV6-9 to TRBJ2-7, with 12 bases matching TRBD2. Trimming took 4 bases from V and 6 from J; bases not matched to a gene: 4. There are 14 residues in the CDR3. Germline CDR1 and CDR2: MNHGY and SVAAGI.

The table lists this clone with a few counts. The junction and the germline gene differ at one end; a read error may be behind it. Other nucleotide sequences from this sample produce the same CDR3. The rearrangement links TRBV29-1 to TRBJ2-7; D is undetermined. Germline V gene sequence: CDR1 SQVTM, CDR2 ANQGSEA. The CDR3 has 13 amino acids. CDR3 amino acids: CSVGPENSYEQYF. In DNA form, the CDR3 reads TGCAGTGTTGGCCCGGAAAACTCCTACGAGCAGTACTTC.

This CDR3 is CASSFPRLAEPYEQYF. The CDR3 DNA reads as TGTGCCAGCAGCTTCCCACGACTAGCGGAGCCCTACGAGCAGTACTTC. J is TRBJ2-7 and V is TRBV7-2; 9 nucleotides line up with TRBD2. CDR1 SGHTA and CDR2 FQGNSA come from the germline V gene. The CDR3 has 16 residues. V gave up 3 bases and J gave up 2 bases; unmatched junction bases: 8.

This chain connects TRBV9 to TRBJ2-2, with unresolved D. This CDR3 is 13 amino acids long. The germline gives CDR1 SGDLS, CDR2 YYNGEE. V was cut by 2 bases and J by 0 bases, with 2 bases left in between. CDR3 protein: CASSVPNTGELFF. The DNA of the CDR3 is TGTGCCAGCAGCGTCCCGAACACCGGGGAGCTGTTTTTT.

The chain carries TRBV5-1 and TRBJ2-1, with 14 nucleotides matching TRBD2. Germline lookup yields CDR1 SGHRS and CDR2 YFSETQ. The CDR3 loop spans 17 amino acids. Trimming cost V 5 bases and J 7 bases; bases outside gene matches: 11. DNA of the CDR3: TGCGCCAGCAGGTCCATGGGACTAGCGGGAGCTCATAATGAGCAGTTCTTC. This translates into CASRSMGLAGAHNEQFF.

The chain combines TRBV15 with TRBJ2-7; D is perhaps TRBD2 (6 bases). CDR1 and CDR2 (germline): LNHNV, YYDKDF (reference sequence). The CDR3 is 16 residues long. With 0 bases removed from V and 5 bases from J, the gap between germline ends came to 17 bases. For the CDR3, the DNA is TGTGCCACCAGCAGAGACGAAAGGACTACGACCGACGAGCAGTACTTC. This encodes CATSRDERTTTDEQYF.

This chain uses TRBV2 with TRBJ2-5; D gene uncertain. From germline, CDR1 is SNHLY and CDR2 FYNNEI. The CDR3 loop spans 15 amino acids. Trimming removed 2 bases at V and 2 bases at J, with 12 bases between. The CDR3 region is CASSESMGAQETQYF. For the CDR3, the DNA is TGTGCCAGCAGTGAATCGATGGGCGCACAAGAGACCCAGTACTTC. Complete variable domain (other parts from reference TRBV2 and TRBJ2-5): EPEVTQTPSHQVTQMGQEVILRCVPISNHLYFYWYRQILGQKVEFLVSFYNNEISEKSEIFDDQFSVERPDGSNFTLKIRSTKLEDSAMYFCASSESMGAQETQYFGPGTRLLVL.

The chain has TRBV6-4 and TRBJ2-1; D remains unclear. Deletions cut 5 bases from V and 6 bases from J, with 14 bases between. The CDR3 consists of 14 residues. The V gene's germline CDR1 is MRHNA and CDR2 SNTAGT. CDR3 DNA sequence: TGTGCCAGCAGTTTATCGATTAGAGGCAATGAGCAGTTCTTC. Residues: CASSLSIRGNEQFF.

In this sample, this clone turned up a few times. The chain carries TRBV9 and TRBJ2-6; 9 nucleotides match TRBD2. CDR3 length: 20 residues. V shed 4 bases and J 0 bases; nucleotides not matched to a gene: 14. Looked up from germline, CDR1 is SGDLS and CDR2 is YYNGEE. In nucleotides, the CDR3 is TGTGCCAGCAGCCCCCCAGTGGCGGGAGGGCCAACCTCTGGGGCCAACGTCCTGACTTTC. Protein sequence: CASSPPVAGGPTSGANVLTF.

The J gene is TRBJ1-2, the V gene TRBV27; D possibly corresponds to TRBD1 (5 bases). CDR1 is MNHEY and CDR2 is SMNVEV in the germline V gene (reference sequence). The CDR3 contains 13 residues. V dropped 4 bases and J dropped 2 bases, with 8 bases sitting between them. The CDR3 nucleotides are TGTGCCAGCAGTTATGGGGCCAACTATGGCTACACCTTC. Protein product: CASSYGANYGYTF.

This clone showed up just a few times. The V and J genes are TRBV4-1 and TRBJ2-1; 12 nucleotides agree with TRBD2. The germline V gene has CDR1 MGHRA and CDR2 YSYEKL. The CDR3 spans 19 residues. V lost 0 bases to trimming and J lost 8 bases; unmatched junction nucleotides: 14. DNA for the CDR3: TGCGCCAGCAGCCAAGATCGGTTGACTAGCGGGAGTCCACCATATGAGCAGTTCTTC. Its protein is CASSQDRLTSGSPPYEQFF.